These 5 T cell receptor beta chains came from one sample sequenced in a study of a mutant IDH1 vaccine in newly diagnosed glioma. Their specific antigens are unknown. Sequencing used immunoSEQ multiplex PCR; TCRdb keeps in-frame clones, though not all of them. The sample contains about 30,000 clones, about 80% of which appear only once. The time point was: week 5, during vaccination. The content of each vaccine dose was 300 ug of mutant IDH1 20-mer peptide, and topical imiquimod accompanied it. Here the sequenced sample was PBMCs, taken from a glioma patient whose treatment included an IDH1 peptide vaccine. These receptors were taken from a man between 25 and 39 years old with glioma.

The chain recombines TRBV4-1 with TRBJ1-5; 7 bases map to TRBD1. There are 15 residues in the CDR3. From germline, CDR1 is MGHRA and CDR2 YSYEKL. Trimming cost V 6 bases and J 2 bases; bases outside gene matches: 7. The CDR3 DNA is TGCGCCAGCAGGGCACAGGGGCAGCGCAATCAGCCCCAGCATTTT. Encoded protein: CASRAQGQRNQPQHF.

The chain employs TRBV28 and TRBJ1-1; D gene uncertain. Germline lookup yields CDR1 MDHEN and CDR2 SYDVKM. This CDR3 spans 12 amino acids. V was pared by 10 bases and J by 1 base, with 10 bases between. The CDR3 here is CATRAANTEAFF. CDR3 in DNA: TGTGCCACCCGCGCTGCGAACACTGAAGCTTTCTTT.

This clone was detected only once. This chain connects TRBV2 to TRBJ2-7; D is undetermined. From germline, CDR1 is SNHLY and CDR2 FYNNEI. The V end lost 2 bases, the J end lost 3 bases, and 2 bases lay between the germline ends. This CDR3 region has 11 residues. The CDR3 bases are TGTGCCAGCAGTGAACTCTACGAGCAGTACTTC. This sequence encodes CASSELYEQYF.

This clone was recorded a few times. The chain employs TRBV6-4 and TRBJ2-3; D not certain. Germline V gene sequence: CDR1 MRHNA, CDR2 SNTAGT. CDR3 length: 13 residues. Trimming removed 3 bases from V and 4 bases from J, with 8 bases in between. CDR3 sequence reads: CASSEGMSDTQYF. In DNA, the CDR3 is TGTGCCAGCAGTGAGGGGATGTCAGATACGCAGTATTTT.

This clone showed up just once. The chain has TRBV7-9 and TRBJ2-1; D call uncertain. Germline CDR1 SEHNR, CDR2 FQNEAQ (reference sequence). The CDR3 contains 11 residues. V lost 10 bases, J lost 6 bases, and 10 bases lay in between. The CDR3 here is CATEGGNEQFF. The CDR3 DNA sequence: TGTGCCACCGAAGGCGGCAATGAGCAGTTCTTC.